This TCR beta chain was captured in a study of blood T cell repertoires in COVID-19 (dated by TCRdb to about 2020). A note on the overall study: Collaborator samples came from the United States, Italy and Spain and covered acute and convalescent phases of COVID-19. The dataset comprised deeply sampled blood TCRbeta repertoires from subjects exposed to, actively infected with, or recovered from COVID-19. The prospective study material was composed of cDNA or gDNA derived from T cells, B-cell-depleted T cells, or PBMCs. Nearly every sample came with metadata listing a de-identified subject ID, COVID-19 status, age in years and sex. A freely available public database, intended as a resource for researchers studying the immune response to SARS-CoV-2, is where the repertoires were released. Where available, HLA class I and class II types were obtained from metadata supplied by the sample provider rather than from assay-based typing. The samples were drawn from two sources: the first 160 participants of the ongoing ImmuneRACE study, and over 1,000 subjects contributed by 6 global collaborators.

The immunoSEQ Assay, a bias-controlled multiplex PCR, was used to amplify TCRbeta CDR3 regions from genomic DNA. Per the authors' processing: Nucleated cell counts per sample were estimated from amplification of reference gene primers within the assay. To quantify the absolute abundance of each unique TCRbeta CDR3 rearrangement, sequence reads were collapsed and filtered. For each sample, productive Simpson clonality was calculated as the square root of Simpson's diversity index across productive rearrangements. Here the immuneACCESS table is served through TCRdb, limited to in-frame sequences with V and J called. Missing clones are a known gap in these copies; in checked studies unresolved V genes cover under half, and the rest lacks a known reason. V and J calls and clone size are those listed in that table; D and trimming were worked out from the DNA. The sample table lists over 250,000 clones, around four fifths of them with a count of one. Clones ranked in the top ten supply 4.1% of the sample.

Participants in the prospective study were enrolled through a virtual design, were aged roughly 18 to 100 years, and lived in roughly 24 United States geographic areas. In the prospective study, cohorts were assigned on the basis of participant-reported clinical history obtained from a screening survey and a study questionnaire. Mobile phlebotomists in the prospective study collected whole blood, serum and a nasopharyngeal or oropharyngeal swab from every participant. Participants in the prospective study had the option to provide additional blood draws and questionnaires over a 2-month period. Before DNA extraction, blood samples from the prospective study were shipped at room temperature or frozen. The paper as a whole reports these results and caveats: The amount of clinical and demographic metadata varied by source and participant and was provided uncurated.

The germline V gene (reference sequence) provides CDR1 LNHDA and CDR2 SQIVND. The junction shows trimming of 3 bases on V and 2 bases on J, plus 13 bases between the germline ends. The CDR3 contains 16 residues, cysteine and phenylalanine counted. Kept here is only the CDR3 DNA, which spans 48 bases and is read in frame from base 1. Notes on this clone: Its antigen target is currently unknown. No base quality information exists; no much larger clone differs at one position.

The material sequenced was PBMCs or T cells enriched from blood (not recorded which). This clonotype originated in a man aged 30-40 years with acute COVID-19. The sequence links TRBV19 to TRBJ2-2, and the D gene may be TRBD1, 5 bases matching. This receptor carries the CDR3 CASSIWQGSNTGELFF. The sequence in DNA is TGTGCCAGTAGTATTTGGCAGGGAAGTAACACCGGGGAGCTGTTTTTT.